One sample yielded the 5 T cell receptor beta chains listed below, sequenced in a study of persistence of HIV-infected CD4 T cells. The stimulus was an HIV-1 Gag 15-mer peptide pool, approximately 0.93 ug/peptide/mL. Responding CD4+ T cells were sorted by upregulation of both CD40 ligand and CD69. The libraries were made with immunoSEQ version 4 in survey mode. Assay: immunoSEQ multiplex PCR; the TCRdb copy retains only in-frame clones and omits some. The table shows roughly 25,000 clones, with approximately 74% occurring only once. Their cognate antigens are unknown. The material was CD4+ T cells sorted from PBMCs after roughly 18-hour stimulation, obtained from a patient who received antiretroviral therapy. The receptor source for this set is an adult man with HIV who was CMV-seropositive.

The chain uses TRBV19 and TRBJ2-3; 8 bases are a match to TRBD1. The V gene end was trimmed by 6 bases and the J gene end by 7 bases; junction bases not matched to a gene: 3. The CDR3 is 12 residues long. Germline loops: CDR1 LNHDA, CDR2 SQIVND (reference sequence). The CDR3: CASSPGGNTQYF. Here the CDR3 DNA reads TGTGCCAGTAGCCCAGGGGGCAATACGCAGTATTTT.

As DNA, the CDR3 is TGCGCCAGCAGTGAGTCGGGGGCCCCGGGGGAGCAGTACTTC. It specifies CASSESGAPGEQYF. The chain links TRBV10-1 to TRBJ2-7; D may be TRBD1 (6 bases). The CDR3 extends over 14 amino acids. Trimming pared 0 bases from V and 7 bases from J, leaving 13 bases between. Germline CDR1 and CDR2: WNHNN and SYGVQD (reference sequence).

J is TRBJ2-3 and V is TRBV15; D remains ambiguous. The ends were cut back, 2 bases at V and 4 bases at J, with 13 bases in the middle. The germline V gene has CDR1 LNHNV and CDR2 YYDKDF (reference sequence). The CDR3 contains 15 residues. In DNA form, the CDR3 reads TGTGCCACCAGCAGATCCCCCGATCGTGCAGATACGCAGTATTTT. This encodes CATSRSPDRADTQYF.

This chain joins TRBV27 and TRBJ2-1; TRBD1 might be the D (6 bases). Deletions cut 4 bases from V and 3 bases from J, with 16 bases between. From germline, CDR1 is MNHEY and CDR2 SMNVEV (reference sequence). The length of the CDR3 is 16 residues. The CDR3 sequence is CASSSQGTIGYNEQFF. As DNA, the CDR3 is TGTGCCAGCAGTTCGCAGGGGACGATCGGCTACAATGAGCAGTTCTTC.

In this sample, this clone turned up once. The CDR3 sequence: CASSPPPHEKLFF. The CDR3 nucleotides are TGTGCCAGTAGTCCCCCCCCTCATGAAAAACTGTTTTTT. This sequence joins TRBV19 and TRBJ1-4; the D is unclear. With 5 bases removed from V and 6 bases from J, the gap between germline ends came to 10 bases. CDR1 and CDR2 from the germline V gene are LNHDA and SQIVND (reference sequence). The CDR3 covers 13 residues.